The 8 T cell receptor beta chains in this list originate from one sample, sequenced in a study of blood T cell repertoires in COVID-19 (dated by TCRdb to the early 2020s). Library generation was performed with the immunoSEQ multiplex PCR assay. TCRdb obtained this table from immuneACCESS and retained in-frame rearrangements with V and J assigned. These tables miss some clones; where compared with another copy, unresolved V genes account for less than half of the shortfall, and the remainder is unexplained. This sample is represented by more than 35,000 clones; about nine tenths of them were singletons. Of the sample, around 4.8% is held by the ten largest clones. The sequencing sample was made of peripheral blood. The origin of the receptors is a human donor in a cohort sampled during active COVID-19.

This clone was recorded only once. CDR3 protein: CASSPAGQGWYEQYF. In nucleotides, the CDR3 is TGTGCCAGCAGTCCAGCTGGGCAGGGGTGGTACGAGCAGTACTTC. The chain joins TRBV11-2 to TRBJ2-7, with TRBD1 as a possible D gene (6 bases). The germline CDR1 and CDR2 sequences are SGHAT and FQNNGV. The ends were cut back, 6 bases at V and 4 bases at J, with 19 bases in the middle. CDR3 length: 15 amino acids.

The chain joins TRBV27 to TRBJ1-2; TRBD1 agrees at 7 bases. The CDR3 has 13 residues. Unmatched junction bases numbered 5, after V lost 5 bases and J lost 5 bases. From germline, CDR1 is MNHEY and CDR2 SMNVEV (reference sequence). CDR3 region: CASSPGGWYGYTF. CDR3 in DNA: TGTGCCAGCAGTCCAGGGGGGTGGTATGGCTACACCTTC.

The CDR3: CASSLERGADTQYF. Written as DNA, the CDR3 is TGCGCCAGCAGCTTAGAGCGGGGGGCAGATACGCAGTATTTT. The genes are TRBV5-1 and TRBJ2-3, with 9 bases that match TRBD2. Germline CDR1 and CDR2: SGHRS and YFSETQ. Trimming removed 2 bases from V and 4 bases from J; junction bases left unmatched: 2. The CDR3 has 14 residues.

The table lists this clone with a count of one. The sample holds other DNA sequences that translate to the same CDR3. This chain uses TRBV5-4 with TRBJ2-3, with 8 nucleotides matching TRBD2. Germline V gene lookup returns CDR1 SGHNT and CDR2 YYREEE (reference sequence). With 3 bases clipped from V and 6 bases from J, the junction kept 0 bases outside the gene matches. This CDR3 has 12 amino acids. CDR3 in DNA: TGTGCCAGCAGCTCGGGAGGGGATACGCAGTATTTT. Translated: CASSSGGDTQYF. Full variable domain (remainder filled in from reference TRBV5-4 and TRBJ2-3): ETGVTQSPTHLIKTRGQQVTLRCSSQSGHNTVSWYQQALGQGPQFIFQYYREEENGRGNFPPRFSGLQFPNYSSELNVNALELDDSALYLCASSSGGDTQYFGPGTRLTVL.

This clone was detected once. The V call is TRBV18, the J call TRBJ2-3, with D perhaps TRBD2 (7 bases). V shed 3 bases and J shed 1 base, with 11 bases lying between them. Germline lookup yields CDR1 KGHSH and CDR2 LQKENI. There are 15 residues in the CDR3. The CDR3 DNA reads TGTGCCAGCTCACCGGGGGGGCTAGGCACAGATACGCAGTATTTT. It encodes CASSPGGLGTDTQYF.

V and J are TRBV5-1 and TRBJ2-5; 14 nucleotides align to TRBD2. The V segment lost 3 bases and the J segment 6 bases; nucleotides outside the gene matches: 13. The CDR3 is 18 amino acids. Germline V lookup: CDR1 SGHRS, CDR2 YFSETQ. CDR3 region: CASSSGGLAGEMSQTQYF. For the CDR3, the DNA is TGCGCCAGCAGCTCAGGGGGACTAGCGGGAGAAATGAGCCAGACCCAGTACTTC.

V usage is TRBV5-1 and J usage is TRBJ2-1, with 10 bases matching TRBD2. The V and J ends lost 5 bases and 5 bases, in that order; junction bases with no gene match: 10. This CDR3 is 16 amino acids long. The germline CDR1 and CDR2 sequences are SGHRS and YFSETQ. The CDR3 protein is CASRFRTSGQNNEQFF. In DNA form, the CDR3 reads TGCGCCAGCAGGTTTAGGACTAGCGGACAAAACAATGAGCAGTTCTTC.

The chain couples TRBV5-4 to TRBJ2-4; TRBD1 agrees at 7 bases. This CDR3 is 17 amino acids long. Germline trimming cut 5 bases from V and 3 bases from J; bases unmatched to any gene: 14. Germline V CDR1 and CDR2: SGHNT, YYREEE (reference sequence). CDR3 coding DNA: TGTGCCAGCAGTCGACAGGGAATAGCAGGAGTCAAAAACATTCAGTACTTC. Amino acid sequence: CASSRQGIAGVKNIQYF.